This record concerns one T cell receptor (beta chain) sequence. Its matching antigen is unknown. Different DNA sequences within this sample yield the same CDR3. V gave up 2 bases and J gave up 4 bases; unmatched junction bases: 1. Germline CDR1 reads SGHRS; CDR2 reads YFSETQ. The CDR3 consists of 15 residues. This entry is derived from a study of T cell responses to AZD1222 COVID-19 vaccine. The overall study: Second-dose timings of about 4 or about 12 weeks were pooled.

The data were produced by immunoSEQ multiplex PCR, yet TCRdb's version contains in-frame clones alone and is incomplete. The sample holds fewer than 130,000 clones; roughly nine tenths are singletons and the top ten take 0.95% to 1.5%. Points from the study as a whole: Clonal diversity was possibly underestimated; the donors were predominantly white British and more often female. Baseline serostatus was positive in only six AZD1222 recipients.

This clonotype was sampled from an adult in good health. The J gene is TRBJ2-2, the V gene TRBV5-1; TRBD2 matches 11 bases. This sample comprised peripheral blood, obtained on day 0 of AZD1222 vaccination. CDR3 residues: CASSFLAGGTGELFF. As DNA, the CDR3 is TGCGCCAGCAGCTTTCTAGCGGGAGGCACCGGGGAGCTGTTTTTT.